This T cell receptor beta chain stems from a study of blood T cell repertoires in COVID-19. About the research overall: Material from acute and convalescent COVID-19 was sourced from the United States, Italy and Spain. Sources were T cells, B-cell-depleted T cells, or PBMCs; the material itself was cDNA or gDNA.

TCRdb's table, derived via immunoSEQ multiplex PCR, lists solely in-frame clones and lacks some. The sample comprises over 45,000 clones, around four fifths of which are singletons, and approximately 12% rests with the top ten. V dropped 0 bases and J dropped 9 bases, with 13 bases sitting between them. Germline CDR1 SGHRS, CDR2 YFSETQ. This CDR3 contains 14 residues. The chain carries TRBV5-1 and TRBJ1-3; perhaps TRBD1 as D (5 bases). The receptor was isolated from a human donor in a cohort sampled during active COVID-19. The source material was peripheral blood. The CDR3 spells CASSLEEGVGTIYF. The CDR3 DNA follows: TGCGCCAGCAGCTTGGAAGAAGGGGTGGGCACCATATATTTT.